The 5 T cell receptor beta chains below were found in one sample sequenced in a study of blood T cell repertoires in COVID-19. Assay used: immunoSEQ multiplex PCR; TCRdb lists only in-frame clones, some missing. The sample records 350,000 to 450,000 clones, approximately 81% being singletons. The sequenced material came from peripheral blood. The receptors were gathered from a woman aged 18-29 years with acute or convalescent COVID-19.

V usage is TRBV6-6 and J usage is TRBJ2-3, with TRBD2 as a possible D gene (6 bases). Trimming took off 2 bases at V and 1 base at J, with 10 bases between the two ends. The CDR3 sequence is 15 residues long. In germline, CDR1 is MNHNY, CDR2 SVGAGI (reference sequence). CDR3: CASSYGGIGTDTQYF. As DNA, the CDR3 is TGTGCCAGCAGTTACGGCGGGATAGGCACAGATACGCAGTATTTT.

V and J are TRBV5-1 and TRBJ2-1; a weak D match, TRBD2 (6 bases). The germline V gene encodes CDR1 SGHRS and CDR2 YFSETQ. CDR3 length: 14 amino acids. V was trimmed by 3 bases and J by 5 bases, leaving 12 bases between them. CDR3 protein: CASSSQGLNNEQFF. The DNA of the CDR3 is TGCGCCAGCAGCTCTCAGGGACTTAACAATGAGCAGTTCTTC.

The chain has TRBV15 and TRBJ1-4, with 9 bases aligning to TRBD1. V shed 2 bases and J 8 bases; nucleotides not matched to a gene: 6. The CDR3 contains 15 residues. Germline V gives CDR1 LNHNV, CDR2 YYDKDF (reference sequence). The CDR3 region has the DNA TGTGCCACCAGCAGACGGACAGGGGAAGACGAAAAACTGTTTTTT. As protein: CATSRRTGEDEKLFF.

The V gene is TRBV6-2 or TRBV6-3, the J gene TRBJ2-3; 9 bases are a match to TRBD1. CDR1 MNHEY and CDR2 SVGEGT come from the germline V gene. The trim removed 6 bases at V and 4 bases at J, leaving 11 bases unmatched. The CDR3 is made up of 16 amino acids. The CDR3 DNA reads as TGTGCCAGCAGCACACGGACAGGGGAATTTGCAGATACGCAGTATTTT. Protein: CASSTRTGEFADTQYF.

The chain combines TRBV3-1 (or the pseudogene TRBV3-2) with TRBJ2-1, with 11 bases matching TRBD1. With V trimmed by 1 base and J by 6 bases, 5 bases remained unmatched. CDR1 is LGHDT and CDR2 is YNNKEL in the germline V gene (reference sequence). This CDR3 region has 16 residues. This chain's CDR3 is CASSQVAGTGGNEQFF. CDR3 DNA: TGTGCCAGCAGCCAAGTGGCTGGGACAGGGGGCAATGAGCAGTTCTTC.